This T cell receptor (beta chain) was documented in a study of response to subunit inactivated influenza vaccine. Regarding the study as a whole: Authors suggested each seasonal influenza vaccination recruits few new T cells.

This clonotype has more than one count but fewer than ten. Its matching antigen is unknown. CDR3 size: 15 residues. V lost 3 bases to trimming and J lost 2 bases; unmatched junction nucleotides: 3. CDR1 and CDR2 from the germline V gene are SEHNR and FQNEAQ (reference sequence). TCRdb called the RT-PCR reads again in MiXCR, with one record for every CDR3 protein. The repertoire holds hundreds of thousands of distinct CDR3 sequences, with 12% as singletons. The sequences come from non-naive T cells sorted from PBMCs, collected around 15 days before vaccination. The chain uses TRBV7-9 and TRBJ2-1, with TRBD2 matching 8 bases. The sequence derives from a man aged 50-59 years who received an inactivated influenza vaccine. CDR3 DNA: TGTGCCAGCAGCTTTCTAGCGGGTCCCTACAATGAGCAGTTCTTC. Translating gives CASSFLAGPYNEQFF.